One sample yielded the 10 T cell receptor beta chains listed below, sequenced in a study of Graves' ophthalmopathy and Graves' hyperthyroidism (dated by TCRdb to the late 2010s). The sequencer was an Illumina HiSeq 2000. TCR beta CDR3 regions were amplified from RNA transcripts for repertoire sequencing. The first round of RT-PCR was done with HTBI primers and the Qiagen OneStep RT-PCR kit, and was followed by a second round of multiplex PCR, then size selection and purification. In TCRdb, the public reads were trimmed at Q25 with fastp and aligned with MiXCR, with productive beta chains retained. Each record represents a unique CDR3 protein, reported with the most common genes and DNA among its rows. The sample includes 650,000 to 900,000 distinct CDR3 sequences, with 40% observed a single time. The ten largest clones represent 44% of the sample. Sequenced: peripheral blood. The receptors derive from an adult man with Graves' ophthalmopathy.

The J gene is TRBJ1-2, the V gene TRBV20-1; D may be TRBD1 (5 bases). The CDR3 length is 13 residues. Germline V gives CDR1 DFQATT, CDR2 SNEGSKA (reference sequence). V gave up 6 bases and J gave up 3 bases, with 14 bases separating them. The CDR3 spells CSARRDGDYGYTF. For the CDR3, the DNA is TGCAGTGCCCGGCGGGACGGGGACTATGGCTACACCTTC.

This clonotype was detected ten times or more. The V call is TRBV29-1, the J call TRBJ2-5, with no clear D. Germline lookup yields CDR1 SQVTM and CDR2 ANQGSEA. The CDR3 spans 13 residues. V shed 0 bases and J shed 3 bases, with 8 bases lying between them. CDR3: CSVEDLQKETQYF. The CDR3 DNA sequence: TGCAGCGTTGAAGATCTGCAGAAAGAGACCCAGTACTTC.

Many counts were recorded for this clonotype. Compared with germline, one end of the junction differs, possibly owing to a read error. J is TRBJ2-7 and V is TRBV7-9; 7 bases are shared with TRBD1. This CDR3 has 11 amino acids. The germline gives CDR1 SEHNR, CDR2 FQNEAQ (reference sequence). CDR3 region: CASSLRRGQSF. As DNA, the CDR3 is TGTGCCAGCAGCTTGAGAAGGGGGCAATCCTTC.

The chain has TRBV2 and TRBJ2-7, with no clear D. The CDR3 totals 12 residues. V dropped 7 bases and J dropped 4 bases, with 11 bases sitting between them. The germline CDR1 and CDR2 sequences are SNHLY and FYNNEI. The CDR3 region has the DNA TGTGCCAGCAATCCAAGGGATTACGAGCAGTACTTC. Translated, it gives CASNPRDYEQYF.

The V call is TRBV6-5, the J call TRBJ1-4, with D maybe TRBD1 (5 bases). The CDR3 runs to 15 residues. Trimming removed 5 bases at V and 5 bases at J, with 15 bases between. Per the germline V gene, CDR1 is MNHEY and CDR2 is SVGAGI. CDR3 DNA sequence: TGTGCCAGCAGTGGGGGGACGTCGGGGAATGAAAAACTGTTTTTT. Residues: CASSGGTSGNEKLFF.

Worth noting for this clonotype: A read error is possible here, since a much larger clone lies one base away. The chain is built from TRBV20-1 and TRBJ1-1; no clear D gene. CDR3 length: 14 amino acids. From germline, CDR1 is DFQATT and CDR2 SNEGSKA (reference sequence). CDR3 in amino acids: CIARDVGRNTEAFF. The CDR3 DNA reads TGCATTGCTAGAGATGTCGGTAGGAACACTGAAGCTTTCTTT.

A note on this clonotype: One end of the junction does not line up with germline, which may come from a read error. J is TRBJ2-7 and V is TRBV10-3; D might be TRBD2 (5 bases). The germline gives CDR1 ENHRY, CDR2 SYGVKD. The CDR3 covers 15 residues. The CDR3: CASSYGDLESGEQYF. CDR3 coding DNA: TGTGCCAGCAGTTACGGGGATCTAGAAAGTGGCGAGCAGTACTTC.

This clonotype came up a few times. This rearrangement joins TRBV6-1 to TRBJ1-1; D possibly corresponds to TRBD1 (6 bases). Trimming left V 8 bases short and J 1 base short, with 11 bases between. This CDR3 region has 13 residues. From germline, CDR1 is MNHNS and CDR2 SASEGT. The CDR3 sequence is CASRIQGNTEAFF. DNA of the CDR3: TGTGCCAGCCGCATACAGGGGAACACTGAAGCTTTCTTT.

This clonotype was seen at least ten times. V and J are TRBV7-9 and TRBJ2-7; D is uncertain. The V and J ends lost 2 bases and 3 bases respectively, with 11 bases between them. This CDR3 spans 14 amino acids. The V gene's germline CDR1 is SEHNR and CDR2 FQNEAQ (reference sequence). CDR3 nucleotide sequence: TGTGCCAGCAGCTTATCGGGCGCAGGCTACGAGCAGTACTTC. It codes for CASSLSGAGYEQYF.

This clonotype was picked up many times. The chain joins TRBV2 to TRBJ1-2, with 9 positions matching TRBD1. The CDR3 loop spans 15 amino acids. Germline CDR1 and CDR2: SNHLY and FYNNEI. Trimming removed 0 bases from V and 6 bases from J; junction bases left unmatched: 5. Written as DNA, the CDR3 is TGTGCCAGCAGTGAAGCTCGGACAGGGGTTGATGGCTACACCTTC. Translated: CASSEARTGVDGYTF.